This T cell receptor beta chain was documented in a study of blood T cell repertoires in COVID-19. On the study more broadly: From the United States, Italy and Spain came samples of acute and convalescent COVID-19. Sources were T cells, B-cell-depleted T cells, or PBMCs; the material itself was cDNA or gDNA.

Germline V CDR1 and CDR2: SGHTA, FQGNSA. The J segment lost 6 bases and the V segment lost 0 bases, leaving 19 bases of the junction unmatched. The CDR3 runs 21 residues. Profiled with immunoSEQ multiplex PCR; TCRdb holds only in-frame clones, not every one. The data contain about 210,000 clones, around nine tenths of them singletons. Material for sequencing was peripheral blood. This chain uses TRBV7-2 with TRBJ2-2, with 10 bases aligning to TRBD2. The sequence derives from a woman aged 40 to 49 with acute or convalescent COVID-19. The CDR3 reads CASSLAKRGGMLRPQAGELFF. The CDR3, as DNA: TGTGCCAGCAGCTTAGCTAAGCGGGGGGGTATGTTAAGACCCCAAGCCGGGGAGCTGTTTTTT.